Listed below are T cell receptor beta chains from one sample, sequenced in a study of CD8 T cells in Susac syndrome. TCRdb re-called the immunoSEQ multiplex PCR reads with MiXCR, one entry per CDR3 protein. The sample comprises about 140,000 distinct CDR3 sequences, 85% to 95% of which are singletons, and 0.14% rests with the top ten. The sequenced material came from CD4+ T cells from PBMCs. These TCRs come from a human donor with Susac syndrome. The CDR3 runs from the conserved cysteine through the conserved F or W. Each record gives: J gene, clone size, D gene, V gene, CDR3 protein, CDR3 DNA. D genes are given only for firm matches. Only part of the rows carry a size: once, few, many, or a class if the clone is expanded.

j_gene: TRBJ2-3; abundance: -; d_gene: -; v_gene: TRBV30; CDR3aa: CAWSVRGENTQYF; CDR3nt: TGTGCCTGGAGTGTGAGGGGAGAGAATACGCAGTATTTT
j_gene: TRBJ1-2; abundance: once; d_gene: TRBD1; v_gene: TRBV20-1; CDR3aa: CSAVLRDRGRNGYTF; CDR3nt: TGCAGTGCTGTCCTCCGGGACAGGGGGCGAAATGGCTACACCTTC
j_gene: TRBJ1-1; abundance: -; d_gene: -; v_gene: TRBV7-8; CDR3aa: CASSDRRTQNTEAFF; CDR3nt: TGTGCCAGCAGCGATCGACGGACGCAGAACACTGAAGCTTTCTTT
j_gene: TRBJ2-3; abundance: -; d_gene: -; v_gene: TRBV19; CDR3aa: CASSSDGTGTDTQYF; CDR3nt: TGTGCCAGTAGTTCGGACGGCACGGGCACAGATACGCAGTATTTT
j_gene: TRBJ1-6; abundance: -; d_gene: TRBD1; v_gene: TRBV9; CDR3aa: CASSADRGYSPLHF; CDR3nt: TGTGCCAGCAGCGCGGACAGGGGGTATTCACCCCTCCACTTT
j_gene: TRBJ2-1; abundance: -; d_gene: -; v_gene: TRBV12-3/TRBV12-4; CDR3aa: CASSLGSVEGAKEQFF; CDR3nt: TGTGCCAGCAGTTTAGGGTCGGTAGAAGGAGCGAAAGAGCAGTTCTTC
j_gene: TRBJ2-1; abundance: -; d_gene: TRBD2; v_gene: TRBV20-1; CDR3aa: CSARDRSGRASRYNEQFF; CDR3nt: TGCAGTGCTAGAGATCGGAGCGGGAGGGCCTCCCGATACAATGAGCAGTTCTTC
j_gene: TRBJ1-6; abundance: -; d_gene: -; v_gene: TRBV6-6; CDR3aa: CASSPSQSSYNSPLHF; CDR3nt: TGTGCCAGCAGCCCCTCCCAGAGCTCCTATAATTCACCCCTCCACTTT
j_gene: TRBJ1-5; abundance: -; d_gene: TRBD1; v_gene: TRBV20-1; CDR3aa: CSVIPGQYHRNQPQHF; CDR3nt: TGCAGTGTTATCCCGGGACAGTATCACAGGAATCAGCCCCAGCATTTT
j_gene: TRBJ2-7; abundance: -; d_gene: TRBD2; v_gene: TRBV20-1; CDR3aa: CSASPRTSHQEQYF; CDR3nt: TGCAGTGCTAGTCCCAGGACTAGCCACCAAGAGCAGTACTTC
j_gene: TRBJ2-7; abundance: -; d_gene: TRBD2; v_gene: TRBV3-1; CDR3aa: CASSGTSGDYYEQYF; CDR3nt: TGTGCCAGCAGCGGAACTAGCGGGGATTACTACGAGCAGTACTTC
j_gene: TRBJ1-4; abundance: -; d_gene: TRBD1; v_gene: TRBV20-1; CDR3aa: CSATGTGMTNEKLFF; CDR3nt: TGCAGTGCTACCGGGACAGGGATGACTAATGAAAAACTGTTTTTT
j_gene: TRBJ2-7; abundance: once; d_gene: -; v_gene: TRBV6-2/TRBV6-3; CDR3aa: CASSYGKGWPGSYEQYF; CDR3nt: TGTGCCAGCAGTTACGGGAAGGGTTGGCCGGGCTCCTACGAGCAGTACTTC
j_gene: TRBJ2-7; abundance: -; d_gene: TRBD2; v_gene: TRBV16; CDR3aa: CASSPRSGTSAYEQYF; CDR3nt: TGTGCCAGCAGCCCACGTTCCGGGACTAGCGCCTACGAGCAGTACTTC
j_gene: TRBJ2-3; abundance: -; d_gene: -; v_gene: TRBV30; CDR3aa: CAWRRQLSTDTQYF; CDR3nt: TGTGCCTGGAGGCGGCAGCTTAGCACAGATACGCAGTATTTT
j_gene: TRBJ1-2; abundance: -; d_gene: -; v_gene: TRBV12-3/TRBV12-4; CDR3aa: CASSTVRGHGYTF; CDR3nt: TGTGCCAGCAGTACCGTCAGGGGTCATGGCTACACCTTC
j_gene: TRBJ1-2; abundance: -; d_gene: -; v_gene: TRBV2; CDR3aa: CASSEFFGYTF; CDR3nt: TGTGCCAGCAGTGAATTTTTTGGCTACACCTTC
j_gene: TRBJ2-3; abundance: -; d_gene: TRBD2; v_gene: TRBV20-1; CDR3aa: CSASIAGADTQYF; CDR3nt: TGCAGTGCTAGTATCGCGGGAGCAGATACGCAGTATTTT
j_gene: TRBJ2-7; abundance: -; d_gene: -; v_gene: TRBV7-2; CDR3aa: CASSLRSQHEQYF; CDR3nt: TGTGCCAGCAGCTTAAGGTCTCAACACGAGCAGTACTTC
j_gene: TRBJ2-3; abundance: -; d_gene: TRBD1; v_gene: TRBV24-1; CDR3aa: CATSGRDRGTDTQYF; CDR3nt: TGTGCCACCAGCGGCCGGGACAGGGGCACAGATACGCAGTATTTT
j_gene: TRBJ2-1; abundance: -; d_gene: TRBD2; v_gene: TRBV5-1; CDR3aa: CASSFTTSGNMFEQFF; CDR3nt: TGCGCCAGCAGCTTTACGACTAGCGGGAATATGTTTGAGCAGTTCTTC
j_gene: TRBJ2-6; abundance: -; d_gene: -; v_gene: TRBV5-4; CDR3aa: CASSPPEQGIPGANVLTF; CDR3nt: TGTGCCAGCAGCCCCCCGGAGCAGGGGATCCCCGGGGCCAACGTCCTGACTTTC
j_gene: TRBJ2-7; abundance: -; d_gene: TRBD1; v_gene: TRBV4-1; CDR3aa: CASSHGDRSSYEQYF; CDR3nt: TGCGCCAGCAGCCACGGGGACAGGAGCTCCTACGAGCAGTACTTC
j_gene: TRBJ1-2; abundance: -; d_gene: TRBD1; v_gene: TRBV28; CDR3aa: CASSRDRMRGYTF; CDR3nt: TGTGCCAGCAGCCGGGACAGGATGAGGGGCTACACCTTC
j_gene: TRBJ2-7; abundance: -; d_gene: -; v_gene: TRBV27; CDR3aa: CASSPMTSAEQYF; CDR3nt: TGTGCCAGCAGTCCCATGACCTCGGCCGAGCAGTACTTC
j_gene: TRBJ1-4; abundance: -; d_gene: -; v_gene: TRBV7-9; CDR3aa: CASSPDGGANEKLFF; CDR3nt: TGTGCCAGCAGCCCCGACGGTGGGGCTAATGAAAAACTGTTTTTT
j_gene: TRBJ1-1; abundance: -; d_gene: TRBD1; v_gene: TRBV30; CDR3aa: CAWSQGADEAFF; CDR3nt: TGTGCCTGGAGCCAGGGGGCGGATGAAGCTTTCTTT
j_gene: TRBJ2-5; abundance: -; d_gene: TRBD1; v_gene: TRBV27; CDR3aa: CASSGTGTARPAGETQYF; CDR3nt: TGTGCCAGCAGTGGGACCGGGACAGCTCGACCAGCTGGGGAGACCCAGTACTTC